The sequence of this TCR beta chain was determined in a study of blood T cell repertoires in COVID-19. Whole-study context: Nucleic acid was either cDNA or gDNA, and it came from T cells, B-cell-depleted T cells, or PBMCs.

The data were produced by immunoSEQ multiplex PCR, yet TCRdb's version contains in-frame clones alone and is incomplete. The sample has 250,000 to 350,000 clones; around 87% are singletons. CDR3 length equals 14 residues. Trimming left V 8 bases short and J 4 bases short, with 15 bases between. CDR1 and CDR2 (germline): MNHEY, SVGAGI. The receptor comes from a woman aged 25 to 39 who had recovered from COVID-19. The sample was peripheral blood. This sequence joins TRBV6-5 and TRBJ1-5, with D possibly matching TRBD1 (5 bases). CDR3 region: CASAQGIQNQPQHF. Written as DNA, the CDR3 is TGTGCCAGCGCCCAGGGAATACAGAATCAGCCCCAGCATTTT.